This TCR beta chain stems from a study of cytomegalovirus exposure and HLA in healthy donors. Remarks on this clone: The antigen remains undetermined.

This CDR3 is built from 14 residues. Germline assignment: CDR1 LNHDA and CDR2 SQIVND (reference sequence). Trimming took 4 bases from V and 0 from J; bases not matched to a gene: 1. Use of 60 Vbeta and 13 Jbeta primers characterized the PCR. The data were produced by immunoSEQ multiplex PCR, yet TCRdb's version contains in-frame clones alone and is incomplete. The sample lists roughly 150,000 clones, roughly 76% occurring once. Study results and limitations: Previous analysis showed most TCR beta V segments were productive about 87% or about 30% of the time. Later analysis revealed greater clonal expansion in HLA-associated TCR beta chains than in equally common others. Cytomegalovirus status was reportedly diagnosed by the classifier with high sensitivity and specificity. Among TCR beta chains, those listed as cytomegalovirus-associated numbered under 200.

The receptor was isolated from a male donor in good health and CMV-seronegative. Sequenced input: PBMCs. The gene calls are TRBV19 and TRBJ2-3; 7 bases are shared with TRBD1. The CDR3: CASSRDSSTDTQYF. As DNA, the CDR3 is TGTGCCAGTAGTAGGGACAGCAGCACAGATACGCAGTATTTT.